The clone carrying this TCR beta chain turned up a few times. Its target is not known. These data are taken from a study of post-analysis software for immune sequencing data. Overall study context: Courses of disease covered relapsing-remitting, secondary progressive and progressive-relapsing multiple sclerosis. Study-wide points: The study found TRBV5-6, TRBV5-1 and TRBV20-1 among roughly 5 TRBV segments more frequent in patients than controls. Batch-matched samples strongly co-clustered by F measure. Controls showed significantly higher normalized Chao1 diversity than did multiple sclerosis patients.

The TCR beta cDNA libraries carried unique molecular identifiers. When 1 to 10 million T cells were used, they gave around 500,000 cDNA molecules. MiXCR, applied by TCRdb to the PCR reads, yields one record per CDR3 protein. The data show approximately 770,000 distinct CDR3 sequences, 40% to 55% seen once. Trimming took off 5 bases at V and 4 bases at J, with 17 bases between the two ends. Germline V gives CDR1 SGHDN, CDR2 FVKESK. The CDR3 contains 15 residues. Sample: blood. The chain employs TRBV14 and TRBJ1-2; unclear D gene. This clonotype was sampled from a girl aged 5-17 years with multiple sclerosis. CDR3 region: CASSISPEGPYGYTF. The CDR3 nucleotides read TGTGCCAGCAGCATCTCCCCGGAAGGCCCCTATGGCTACACCTTC.